This T cell receptor (beta chain) was retrieved from a study of cytomegalovirus exposure and HLA in healthy donors. Study outcomes and limitations: Some public TCRs appeared in many individuals, while most sequences were rare. In an earlier analysis, productive rearrangement rates for most beta V segments clustered near 90% or 30%. The listing of 150 or so TCR beta chains classed them as cytomegalovirus-associated. Confirmation was obtained in vitro that a few CMV-associated chains are specific for CMV antigens.

60 Vbeta and 13 Jbeta primers were used in PCR. The method was immunoSEQ multiplex PCR; TCRdb's version includes in-frame clones alone and lacks a portion of them. Seen here are 200,000 to 250,000 clones, around 89% observed once, and the top ten hold 0.9% to 1.1%. About this clone: Its antigen remains unknown.

The TCR comes from a young woman in good health and CMV-seronegative. Sequenced: PBMCs.

The CDR3 loop reads CASSVDRGSNGYTF. In nucleotides, the CDR3 is TGTGCCAGCAGCGTGGACAGGGGGTCCAATGGCTACACCTTC. V gene TRBV9 combines with J gene TRBJ1-2, with TRBD1 matching 10 bases. The CDR3 has 14 amino acids. After removal of 2 bases from V and 6 bases from J, the junction contained 4 bases not matched to a gene. Germline values: CDR1 SGDLS, CDR2 YYNGEE.